This T cell receptor beta chain emerged from a study of shared clonotypes between healthy human individuals. The CDR3 totals 12 residues. Between the trimmed V and J ends, which lost 7 bases and 3 bases, there was a span of 9 bases. CDR1 and CDR2 from the germline V gene are SNHLY and FYNNEI. Naive CD8 isolation took CD45RO-negative cells positively selected for CCR7 and excluded terminally differentiated effector memory CD45RA+ cells. Using immunoSEQ multiplex PCR, the repertoire was profiled, and TCRdb retains in-frame clones only, with some absent. The profile shows roughly 890,000 clones, 80% to 95% of them singletons.

The chain recombines TRBV2 with TRBJ2-5, with unresolved D. The sample comprised naive CD8+ T cells sorted from blood. This receptor was taken from a man between 25 and 39 years old in good health. The CDR3 region is CASTSDEETQYF. CDR3 coding DNA: TGTGCCAGCACCAGCGACGAAGAGACCCAGTACTTC.